Listed below are T cell receptor beta chains from one sample, sequenced in a study of cytomegalovirus exposure and HLA in healthy donors. Here immunoSEQ multiplex PCR was the method, and the copy in TCRdb shows in-frame clones only, minus some. The sample includes a few hundred thousand clones, 65% to 85% of them seen just once. The sequenced material came from PBMCs. All receptors come from a man under 40 in good health and CMV-seronegative. Both conserved end residues are part of each CDR3. Each record gives: D gene, J gene, V gene, clone size, CDR3 protein. D genes are given only for firm matches. Clone size is stated in some rows and not others, as once, few, many or a class when expanded.

- | TRBJ1-5 | TRBV27 | - | CASSPSDRRIRAQHF
TRBD2 | TRBJ2-1 | TRBV7-2 | - | CASSFGGARAFEQFF
TRBD1 | TRBJ2-7 | TRBV6-5 | - | CASSAWDRGKQYF
TRBD2 | TRBJ2-3 | TRBV27 | - | CASSLSSGGGTDTQYF
- | TRBJ2-1 | TRBV5-1 | - | CASSLNTRTTGYNEQFF
- | TRBJ1-6 | TRBV28 | - | CATGSGNSPLHF
TRBD2 | TRBJ2-1 | TRBV9 | - | CASSISGGGPYNEQFF
- | TRBJ1-5 | TRBV6-5 | - | CASSPQGGSNQPQHF
- | TRBJ1-5 | TRBV27 | - | CASSLTGSRQPQHF
TRBD2 | TRBJ2-2 | TRBV27 | - | CASSLGAGGPTGELFF
- | TRBJ2-2 | TRBV6-4 | - | CASSESSGDGELFF
- | TRBJ1-2 | TRBV29-1 | - | CSVESGNYGYTF
- | TRBJ1-3 | TRBV5-3 | - | CARKRATEDTIYF
- | TRBJ1-2 | TRBV2 | - | CASSPGQPYGYTF
TRBD2 | TRBJ2-5 | TRBV28 | - | CASSLGGTQETQYF
- | TRBJ2-7 | TRBV28 | - | CASSWANYEQYF
- | TRBJ1-1 | TRBV10-3 | - | CAISESGGNTEAFF
- | TRBJ2-7 | TRBV7-9 | - | CASSLWEESEQYF
- | TRBJ1-6 | TRBV6-5 | - | CASSPSYNSPLHF
- | TRBJ1-1 | TRBV27 | - | CASSLRGENTEAFF
TRBD2 | TRBJ2-1 | TRBV2 | - | CASSATGGGQGYVNEQFF
TRBD1 | TRBJ1-1 | TRBV18 | - | CASSPRDRVMNTEAFF
- | TRBJ2-6 | TRBV7-6 | - | CASSSTNSGASVLTF
- | TRBJ2-7 | TRBV5-1 | - | CASSLRGRSYEQYF
TRBD1 | TRBJ2-7 | TRBV4-1 | - | CASSSSGGSFYEQYF
- | TRBJ1-2 | TRBV27 | - | CASSLSSGWDYGYTF
- | TRBJ2-6 | TRBV15 | once | CATSNRDKSSGASVLTF
TRBD2 | TRBJ2-5 | TRBV9 | - | CASSPTPGGLGETQYF
TRBD1 | TRBJ2-2 | TRBV11-1 | - | CASSLAYAGGSSGELFF
- | TRBJ2-7 | TRBV1 | - | CTSSPSSQGLSYEQYF
TRBD2 | TRBJ2-1 | TRBV28 | - | CASSSPTSHLNEQFF
TRBD2 | TRBJ2-7 | TRBV28 | - | CASSLSGAYEQYF
TRBD1 | TRBJ2-2 | TRBV19 | - | CASSILGTGPGELFF
TRBD2 | TRBJ2-2 | TRBV5-6 | few | CASSGIAGASNTGELFF
TRBD1 | TRBJ1-1 | TRBV6-6 | once | CASIPGQRNTEAFF
TRBD1 | TRBJ1-4 | TRBV27 | - | CASALTGIVTNEKLFF
- | TRBJ2-7 | TRBV10-3 | - | CAISESGKPYYEQYF
TRBD1 | TRBJ1-5 | TRBV28 | - | CASRGRTGGNQPQHF
TRBD1 | TRBJ1-5 | TRBV28 | - | CASSLGQVNQPQHF
TRBD1 | TRBJ2-7 | TRBV6-6 | - | CASSYSQGQNYEQYF
TRBD1 | TRBJ2-4 | TRBV27 | - | CASSSARGTGGHIQYF
- | TRBJ1-2 | TRBV5-5 | - | CASSLGGFGYTF
TRBD2 | TRBJ2-3 | TRBV7-9 | - | CASSPGGSPTDTQYF
- | TRBJ1-1 | TRBV29-1 | - | CSVEPGRQGMNTEAFF
TRBD1 | TRBJ1-2 | TRBV6-5 | - | CASSYSSSTGHYGYTF
- | TRBJ1-1 | TRBV7-6 | - | CASSFSGGGTEAFF
- | TRBJ1-4 | TRBV6-1 | - | CASTPSDSLNEKLFF
- | TRBJ1-6 | TRBV7-3 | - | CASSAQGQNNSPLHF
TRBD1 | TRBJ1-6 | TRBV5-1 | - | CASSPGTGGNNSPLHF
TRBD1 | TRBJ2-7 | TRBV6-6 | - | CASRPWDSHYEQYF
- | TRBJ1-2 | TRBV29-1 | - | CSVEGDIGSYGYTF
- | TRBJ2-3 | TRBV10-3 | - | CAILADSTDTQYF
- | TRBJ1-1 | TRBV19 | - | CASSARGRTTPNTEAFF
- | TRBJ2-5 | TRBV7-9 | - | CASSRRQGETQYF
TRBD2 | TRBJ2-1 | TRBV20-1 | - | CSARGLAGEFF
- | TRBJ2-2 | TRBV4-3 | - | CASSQDLSAGAPLFF
TRBD1 | TRBJ1-6 | TRBV7-8 | - | CASSLGVGGTGNSPLHF